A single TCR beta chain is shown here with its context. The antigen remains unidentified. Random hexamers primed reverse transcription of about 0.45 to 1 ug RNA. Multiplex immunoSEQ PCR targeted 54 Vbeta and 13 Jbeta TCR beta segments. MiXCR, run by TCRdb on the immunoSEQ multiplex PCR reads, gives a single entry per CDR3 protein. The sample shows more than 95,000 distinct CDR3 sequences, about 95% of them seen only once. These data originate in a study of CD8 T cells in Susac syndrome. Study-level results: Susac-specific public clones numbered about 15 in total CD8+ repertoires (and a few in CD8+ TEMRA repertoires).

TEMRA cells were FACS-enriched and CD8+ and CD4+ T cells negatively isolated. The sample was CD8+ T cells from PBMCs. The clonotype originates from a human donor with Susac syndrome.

The CDR3 bases are TGTGCCAGCAGTCCGGGACAGACTAACTATGGCTACACCTTC. Translation gives CASSPGQTNYGYTF. This chain connects TRBV6-5 to TRBJ1-2; 7 bases are shared with TRBD1. This CDR3 comprises 14 residues. With 5 bases clipped from V and 0 bases from J, the junction kept 3 bases outside the gene matches. The germline V gene has CDR1 MNHEY and CDR2 SVGAGI.